This T cell receptor (beta chain) is from a study of T cell responses to AZD1222 COVID-19 vaccine. Overall study findings and caveats: Within unmutated variant regions lay the reported targets of nearly half of spike-specific TCRs. White British ancestry dominated among donors, who included more females, and clonal diversity was possibly underestimated. It was only a handful of AZD1222 recipients who were seropositive at baseline.

A word on this clone: Its antigen is unknown.

Germline CDR1 and CDR2: MGHRA and YSYEKL. V lost 1 base, J lost 6 bases, and 11 bases lay in between. The CDR3 loop spans 14 amino acids. Data came from immunoSEQ multiplex PCR; TCRdb stores just in-frame clones and leaves some out. The sample records roughly 140,000 clones, 70% to 90% being singletons. The specimen comprised peripheral blood, sampled after recovery from COVID-19. The TCR sequence derives from an adult who had recovered from COVID-19. The genes are TRBV4-1 and TRBJ2-3; D not certain. CDR3 nucleotide sequence: TGCGCCAGCAGCCAAGTTCTGAGATTGGATACGCAGTATTTT. It yields the protein CASSQVLRLDTQYF.